The following is a T cell receptor beta chain sequence with its context. The authors' processing: By means of reference gene primer amplification, nucleated cell counts were estimated. Repertoires were generated with immunoSEQ multiplex PCR, while TCRdb's copy carries only in-frame clones and drops some. V, J and clone size are those of that table, while D and trimming were read from the DNA. The sample carries around 200,000 clones, roughly 84% recorded once. The record originates from a study of blood T cell repertoires in COVID-19. Study-level background: Samples of COVID-19 (acute and convalescent) were obtained from the United States, Italy and Spain. Nucleic acid was either cDNA or gDNA, and it came from T cells, B-cell-depleted T cells, or PBMCs.

The CDR3 has 15 amino acids. Trimming shortened V by 5 bases and J by 0 bases, and 11 bases separated the two germline ends. From germline, CDR1 is MDHEN and CDR2 SYDVKM. Sample: peripheral blood. This rearrangement joins TRBV28 to TRBJ1-5; perhaps TRBD1 as D (5 bases). This TCR was sampled from a woman older than 75 with active or convalescent COVID-19. This chain's CDR3 is CASSGGFNSNQPQHF. The CDR3 nucleotides read TGTGCCAGCAGTGGGGGGTTTAATAGCAATCAGCCCCAGCATTTT.